This T cell receptor beta chain is drawn from a study of CD4 T cells in relation to SARS-CoV-2 and coronaviruses. Whole-study context: ViraFEST: approximately nine-day antigen culture of PBMCs, then TCR beta CDR3 sequencing.

Unexposed donor CD4+ T cells date from about 2010-2018, before the COVID-19 pandemic. The cells were cultured for approximately ten days before CD4+ T cells were isolated. Each well had about 2.1 million PBMCs in about 5% human AB serum with IL-2. Clones were read by immunoSEQ multiplex PCR, and TCRdb kept only the in-frame ones, dropping some. Seen here are around 20,000 clones, about 70% observed once, and the top ten hold 11%. Details on this clone: Antigen: not known.

Sequencing was done on a sample of CD4+ T cells from PBMCs, cultured in vitro. The source of this sequence is a human donor in good health.

This CDR3 is CASSLELAGSSYEQYF. The CDR3 DNA reads as TGTGCCAGCAGCTTAGAACTAGCGGGAAGCTCCTACGAGCAGTACTTC. The V call is TRBV7-9, the J call TRBJ2-7, with 10 bases matching TRBD2. The CDR3 is 16 residues long. V lost 1 base to trimming and J lost 0 bases; unmatched junction nucleotides: 3. Germline V lookup: CDR1 SEHNR, CDR2 FQNEAQ (reference sequence). The whole variable domain, filled in from reference TRBV7-9 and TRBJ2-7, reads DTGVSQNPRHKITKRGQNVTFRCDPISEHNRLYWYRQTLGQGPEFLTYFQNEAQLEKSRLLSDRFSAERPKGSFSTLEIQRTEQGDSAMYLCASSLELAGSSYEQYFGPGTRLTVT.